Following are 6 T cell receptor beta chains from one sample sequenced in a study of cytomegalovirus exposure and HLA in healthy donors (dated by TCRdb to the late 2010s). The library was made by the immunoSEQ multiplex PCR assay. For the multiplex PCR, a mixture combining 60 forward primers for TCR Vbeta segments and 13 reverse primers for TCR Jbeta segments was used. TCRdb holds this immuneACCESS table with in-frame rearrangements only. Some clones are missing; in checked studies, unresolved V genes explain under half, and the rest has no known cause. The sample table holds about 170,000 clones, of which over 60% were seen once. The ten largest clones represent approximately 0.89% of the sample. Sequencing input: PBMCs. These TCRs come from a woman in her forties or fifties in good health and CMV-seropositive.

The chain recombines TRBV19 with TRBJ2-3, with 8 bases that match TRBD1. V trimming: 6 bases; J trimming: 0 bases; junction bases outside the gene matches: 5. CDR1 LNHDA and CDR2 SQIVND come from the germline V gene (reference sequence). The CDR3 has 15 residues. CDR3 DNA: TGTGCCAGTAGCTCGACAGGGGTAAGCACAGATACGCAGTATTTT. It encodes CASSSTGVSTDTQYF.

The chain uses TRBV4-1 and TRBJ2-5; maybe TRBD1 (5 bases). Germline V gene data show CDR1 as MGHRA and CDR2 as YSYEKL. V lost 0 bases, J lost 0 bases, and 14 bases lay in between. The CDR3 consists of 17 residues. The CDR3 sequence: CASSQDCCRVYQETQYF. The CDR3 nucleotides are TGCGCCAGCAGCCAAGATTGTTGCAGGGTATACCAAGAGACCCAGTACTTC.

The chain couples TRBV10-2 to TRBJ2-5; possible D gene TRBD1, 5 bases. V was clipped by 4 bases and J by 5 bases, with 17 bases between them. CDR3 length equals 15 residues. Germline V gene sequence: CDR1 WSHSY, CDR2 SAAADI. CDR3 nucleotide sequence: TGCGCCAGCAGTGCCAGTTTAGGGGTCTCGGAGACCCAGTACTTC. It encodes CASSASLGVSETQYF.

The chain combines TRBV7-7 with TRBJ2-6, with D possibly TRBD2 on 6 matching bases. Germline-derived CDR1 and CDR2 are SSHAT and FNYEAQ (reference sequence). This CDR3 comprises 13 residues. CDR3 in amino acids: CALGGSGANVLTF. The CDR3 DNA sequence: TGTGCTTTGGGGGGCTCTGGGGCCAACGTCCTGACTTTC.

The gene calls are TRBV5-4 and TRBJ2-1, with 8 bases identical to TRBD2. This CDR3 contains 16 residues. Looked up from germline, CDR1 is SGHNT and CDR2 is YYREEE (reference sequence). V was pared by 5 bases and J by 0 bases, with 7 bases of the junction left unmatched. Here the CDR3 reads CASRYIAGNSYNEQFF. CDR3 DNA: TGTGCCAGCAGGTACATAGCGGGGAACTCCTACAATGAGCAGTTCTTC.

The CDR3 bases are TGTGCCAGCAGTCAAATCCGGACAGCCCTCTCCTTCTACGAGCAGTACTTC. Its translation is CASSQIRTALSFYEQYF. The chain employs TRBV28 and TRBJ2-7; D may be TRBD1 (6 bases). Trimming removed 5 bases at V and 3 bases at J, with 23 bases between. CDR1 and CDR2 (germline): MDHEN, SYDVKM. The CDR3 length is 17 residues.